Shown below are 22 T cell receptor beta chains from a single sample sequenced in a study of cytomegalovirus exposure and HLA in healthy donors. Primers for the PCR totalled 60 Vbeta and 13 Jbeta. The assay was immunoSEQ multiplex PCR, and TCRdb's table has in-frame clones only and misses some. Among about 98,000 clones listed, 75% to 85% were seen once. Sequenced sample: PBMCs. All receptors derive from a man aged 18 to 30 in good health and CMV-seropositive.

J is TRBJ1-5 and V is TRBV28; 7 bases are shared with TRBD1. This CDR3 is 15 amino acids long. V shed 8 bases and J 1 base; nucleotides not matched to a gene: 8. Germline V gene lookup returns CDR1 MDHEN and CDR2 SYDVKM. The CDR3 DNA reads as TGTGCCAGCTTAGACAGGGCAATAAGCAATCAGCCCCAGCATTTT. Translation: CASLDRAISNQPQHF.

The J gene is TRBJ2-7, the V gene TRBV19; possible D gene TRBD1, 5 bases. This CDR3 comprises 13 residues. Between the trimmed V and J ends, which lost 2 bases and 4 bases, there was a span of 9 bases. Germline V lookup: CDR1 LNHDA, CDR2 SQIVND (reference sequence). CDR3 in amino acids: CASSIPGNYEQYF. DNA for the CDR3: TGTGCCAGTAGTATACCAGGGAATTACGAGCAGTACTTC. The full variable domain, its missing parts supplied by reference TRBV19 and TRBJ2-7, is DGGITQSPKYLFRKEGQNVTLSCEQNLNHDAMYWYRQDPGQGLRLIYYSQIVNDFQKGDIAEGYSVSREKKESFPLTVTSAQKNPTAFYLCASSIPGNYEQYFGPGTRLTVT.

This clone was observed a single time. This sequence joins TRBV29-1 and TRBJ2-1, with TRBD1 as a possible D gene (5 bases). The CDR3 spans 17 residues. The V end lost 7 bases, the J end lost 0 bases, and 22 bases lay between the germline ends. Germline loops: CDR1 SQVTM, CDR2 ANQGSEA. CDR3 coding DNA: TGCAGCGGAACGATAGTAGGACATCATTACTCCTACAATGAGCAGTTCTTC. Translating gives CSGTIVGHHYSYNEQFF.

The chain links TRBV5-8 to TRBJ1-6, with 7 bases matching TRBD1. This CDR3 is built from 15 residues. J lost 14 bases, V lost 0 bases, and 11 bases had no gene match. The germline V gene encodes CDR1 SGHTS and CDR2 YDEGEE. The CDR3 loop reads CASSLAGTDSSALHF. The CDR3 nucleotides are TGTGCCAGCAGCTTGGCCGGGACAGACTCTTCGGCCCTCCACTTT. Combining the CDR3 with reference TRBV5-8 and TRBJ1-6 gives the whole variable domain EAGVTQSPTHLIKTRGQQATLRCSPISGHTSVYWYQQALGLGLQFLLWYDEGEERNRGNFPPRFSGRQFPNYSSELNVNALELEDSALYLCASSLAGTDSSALHFGNGTRLTVT.

This clone turned up a few times. The V call is TRBV9, the J call TRBJ1-5; a weak D match, TRBD1 (6 bases). Germline V gene sequence: CDR1 SGDLS, CDR2 YYNGEE. Trimming shortened V by 0 bases and J by 3 bases, and 13 bases separated the two germline ends. The CDR3 is made up of 16 amino acids. The CDR3, as DNA: TGTGCCAGCAGCGTAGGGGAGGGGGTGCCCAATCAGCCCCAGCATTTT. Translating gives CASSVGEGVPNQPQHF.

The chain has TRBV14 and TRBJ1-1, with D possibly TRBD1 on 5 matching bases. Germline V gene sequence: CDR1 SGHDN, CDR2 FVKESK. The V end lost 0 bases, the J end lost 5 bases, and 16 bases lay between the germline ends. The CDR3 consists of 16 residues. The CDR3 loop is CASSQEQVRINTEAFF. Here the CDR3 DNA reads TGTGCCAGCAGCCAAGAACAGGTTAGGATTAATACTGAAGCTTTCTTT.

In its sample, this clone was seen a few times. The chain joins TRBV27 to TRBJ2-7, with TRBD1 as a possible D gene (5 bases). With 2 bases removed from V and 10 bases from J, the gap between germline ends came to 12 bases. Germline V gives CDR1 MNHEY, CDR2 SMNVEV (reference sequence). This CDR3 has 12 residues. In nucleotides, the CDR3 is TGTGCCAGCAGTTTAGGGGCTAGTCCTCAGTACTTC. As protein: CASSLGASPQYF.

A remark on this clone: The CDR3 end shows no conserved phenylalanine or tryptophan, and so a read error is likely. V and J are TRBV2 and TRBJ1-2, with D tentatively TRBD1 (6 bases). Germline-derived CDR1 and CDR2 are SNHLY and FYNNEI. Trimming left V 3 bases short and J 8 bases short, with 10 bases between. The CDR3 totals 12 residues. Here the CDR3 DNA reads TGTGCCAGCAGTGACAACAGGGACGGCTACACCGTC. It is translated as CASSDNRDGYTV.

V usage is TRBV25-1 and J usage is TRBJ1-2; the D is unclear. V was cut by 1 base and J by 2 bases, with 5 bases left in between. This CDR3 has 13 amino acids. Germline CDR1 is MGHDK and CDR2 is SYGVNS. CDR3 coding DNA: TGTGCCAGCAGTGAATCGGTAAACTATGGCTACACCTTC. Protein: CASSESVNYGYTF.

The chain combines TRBV19 with TRBJ2-2; D is perhaps TRBD1 (5 bases). V was clipped by 7 bases and J by 4 bases, with 16 bases between them. The CDR3 consists of 15 residues. The germline CDR1 and CDR2 sequences are LNHDA and SQIVND (reference sequence). The DNA of the CDR3 is TGTGCCAGTACCGACACCCAAGGGGTCACCGGGGAGCTGTTTTTT. Amino acids: CASTDTQGVTGELFF.

The J gene is TRBJ2-7, the V gene TRBV13; TRBD1 aligns across 9 bases. The CDR3 loop spans 17 amino acids. Unmatched junction bases numbered 12, after V lost 5 bases and J lost 1 base. Germline-derived CDR1 and CDR2 are PRHDT and FYEKMQ (reference sequence). DNA of the CDR3: TGTGCCAGCAGCCCCAGCACTTGGACAGGGGAATCCTACGAGCAGTACTTC. The encoded protein is CASSPSTWTGESYEQYF.

In this sample, this clone turned up once. The gene calls are TRBV28 and TRBJ2-3, with D possibly matching TRBD2 (6 bases). The V and J ends lost 7 bases and 0 bases respectively, with 11 bases between them. Germline loops: CDR1 MDHEN, CDR2 SYDVKM. This CDR3 contains 14 residues. CDR3 nucleotides: TGTGCCAGCACCCGCAGCGGGAGCACAGATACGCAGTATTTT. It specifies CASTRSGSTDTQYF.

The chain uses TRBV19 and TRBJ1-6; TRBD1 matches at 7 bases. The CDR3 consists of 16 residues. CDR1 and CDR2 (germline): LNHDA, SQIVND (reference sequence). Germline trimming cut 4 bases from V and 8 bases from J; bases unmatched to any gene: 11. CDR3 DNA sequence: TGTGCCAGTAGTACCCGCAGGGGGAGTGGGGATTCACCCCTCCACTTT. This gives the protein CASSTRRGSGDSPLHF.

This clone appeared once. The genes are TRBV11-2 and TRBJ2-3, with 7 bases that match TRBD2. This CDR3 has 17 amino acids. Unmatched junction bases numbered 9, after V lost 1 base and J lost 2 bases. Germline CDR1 is SGHAT and CDR2 is FQNNGV. CDR3: CASSLGEGEVHTDTQYF. The CDR3 DNA sequence: TGTGCCAGCAGCTTAGGGGAGGGTGAAGTCCACACAGATACGCAGTATTTT.

This rearrangement joins TRBV11-3 to TRBJ2-7, with TRBD1 matching 8 bases. CDR1 is SGHNT and CDR2 is YENEEA in the germline V gene. With V trimmed by 1 base and J by 2 bases, 7 bases remained unmatched. The CDR3 loop spans 16 amino acids. CDR3 amino acids: CASSLVGQGRTYEQYF. CDR3 DNA sequence: TGTGCCAGCAGCTTAGTCGGACAGGGAAGAACCTACGAGCAGTACTTC.

Comments on this clone: In the same sample, other DNA sequences code for this CDR3. The rearrangement links TRBV19 to TRBJ2-1; TRBD1 aligns across 9 bases. This CDR3 contains 15 residues. V trimming: 7 bases; J trimming: 4 bases; junction bases outside the gene matches: 8. In germline, CDR1 is LNHDA, CDR2 SQIVND (reference sequence). For the CDR3, the DNA is TGTGCCAGTACTCCCGGCGGACAGGGGTACAATGAGCAGTTCTTC. It codes for CASTPGGQGYNEQFF.

The chain employs TRBV5-1 and TRBJ2-1; 15 bases match TRBD2. The CDR3 extends over 16 amino acids. The junction had 6 bases not matched to a gene; V was cut back by 4 bases and J by 7 bases. Germline V gene sequence: CDR1 SGHRS, CDR2 YFSETQ. The CDR3 sequence: CASSPRTSGGGNEQFF. DNA of the CDR3: TGCGCCAGCAGCCCCCGGACTAGCGGGGGGGGAAATGAGCAGTTCTTC.

The chain combines TRBV2 with TRBJ1-2; D might be TRBD1 (5 bases). The CDR3 runs to 15 residues. The germline CDR1 and CDR2 sequences are SNHLY and FYNNEI. V lost 5 bases, J lost 4 bases, and 17 bases lay in between. CDR3 DNA sequence: TGTGCCAGCAGTCCCAGGTTGGGGGGGATCTATGGCTACACCTTC. Encoded protein: CASSPRLGGIYGYTF.

The chain employs TRBV29-1 and TRBJ1-1, with 10 nucleotides matching TRBD1. Germline V gene lookup returns CDR1 SQVTM and CDR2 ANQGSEA. The CDR3 has 19 amino acids. J gave up 4 bases and V 3 bases, and 20 bases lay outside the gene matches. CDR3 coding DNA: TGCAGCGTTGAGGGGACCCCGGGACAGGGGCGACTGTCGTCCACTGAAGCTTTCTTT. Residues: CSVEGTPGQGRLSSTEAFF.

The gene calls are TRBV28 and TRBJ1-5; 9 bases align to TRBD1. Germline V lookup: CDR1 MDHEN, CDR2 SYDVKM. The CDR3 extends over 19 amino acids. Unmatched junction bases numbered 12, after V lost 3 bases and J lost 0 bases. The CDR3 here is CASSLYGRTGAYSNQPQHF. The CDR3, as DNA: TGTGCCAGCAGTTTGTACGGTCGGACAGGGGCCTATAGCAATCAGCCCCAGCATTTT.

V and J are TRBV6-1 and TRBJ1-6; 7 bases fit TRBD1. The CDR3 covers 16 residues. CDR1 and CDR2 from the germline V gene are MNHNS and SASEGT. The V and J ends lost 1 base and 9 bases, in that order; junction bases with no gene match: 9. The CDR3 reads CASSEGSEGASSPLHF. Here the CDR3 DNA reads TGTGCCAGCAGTGAAGGGTCGGAGGGGGCGAGTTCACCCCTCCACTTT.

The V call is TRBV6-6, the J call TRBJ1-5; TRBD1 is a possible D gene (6 bases). CDR1 and CDR2 from the germline V gene are MNHNY and SVGAGI (reference sequence). The CDR3 consists of 12 residues. V lost 8 bases and J lost 6, with 11 bases in between. The CDR3 reads CASGQMAQPQHF. CDR3 coding DNA: TGTGCCAGCGGACAGATGGCTCAGCCCCAGCATTTT.